The T cell receptor (beta chain) described here comes from a study of T cell changes during pregnancy in multiple sclerosis (dated by TCRdb to the late 2010s). With respect to the entire study: The study examined how the T cell repertoire changed over the course of pregnancy in women with multiple sclerosis.

Library creation used the immunoSEQ multiplex PCR assay. This is the immuneACCESS table as TCRdb keeps it, with only in-frame sequences that have V and J called. A part of the clones is gone; compared with another copy, unresolved V genes explain less than half, and the rest is unexplained. The sample table holds around 92,000 clones, of which over 85% were seen once. The ten biggest clones cover roughly 4.5% of the sample. This clone came up once. What antigen it recognizes has not been identified. No much larger clone is present one base from it, and per-base qualities are unavailable. Measured from the cysteine to the phenylalanine, the CDR3 is 18 residues long. Of all the DNA, just the CDR3 is kept, 54 bases in frame from base 1. Taken from the germline V gene (reference sequence), the CDR1 and CDR2 loops are MNHEY and SMNVEV. At the junction V is shortened by 2 bases and J by 1 base, with 19 bases in between.

The sequence came from a female donor with multiple sclerosis, enrolled in a pregnancy study. Here the chain combines TRBV27 and TRBJ2-3; the D gene remains uncertain. This material consisted of peripheral blood, taken in the first trimester of pregnancy. Here the CDR3 is given as CASSLNGWALVGTDTQYF. Here is the DNA: TGTGCCAGCAGTTTAAACGGTTGGGCCCTTGTCGGCACAGATACGCAGTATTTT.